What follows is one T cell receptor beta chain and its context. Its specificity is not known. The CDR3 loop spans 15 amino acids. Looked up from germline, CDR1 is MNHEY and CDR2 is SVGEGT. Trimming took 8 bases from V and 0 from J, leaving 14 bases between them. This specimen comes from a study of response to subunit inactivated influenza vaccine. Whole-study findings and limits: The study's authors posited that every seasonal influenza vaccination enlists few new T cells.

TCRdb re-analysed the RT-PCR reads in MiXCR, keeping a single row per CDR3 protein. The sample contains approximately 730,000 distinct CDR3 sequences, 14% of which appear only once. The sample consisted of PBMCs from blood, taken around 15 days before vaccination. The TCR was taken from a man aged 45-65 years who received an inactivated influenza vaccine. V and J are TRBV6-2 or TRBV6-3 and TRBJ2-1; no clear D gene. In DNA, the CDR3 is TGTGCCAGCGGGCGCAGGCAAAGCTCCTACAATGAGCAGTTCTTC. Protein: CASGRRQSSYNEQFF.